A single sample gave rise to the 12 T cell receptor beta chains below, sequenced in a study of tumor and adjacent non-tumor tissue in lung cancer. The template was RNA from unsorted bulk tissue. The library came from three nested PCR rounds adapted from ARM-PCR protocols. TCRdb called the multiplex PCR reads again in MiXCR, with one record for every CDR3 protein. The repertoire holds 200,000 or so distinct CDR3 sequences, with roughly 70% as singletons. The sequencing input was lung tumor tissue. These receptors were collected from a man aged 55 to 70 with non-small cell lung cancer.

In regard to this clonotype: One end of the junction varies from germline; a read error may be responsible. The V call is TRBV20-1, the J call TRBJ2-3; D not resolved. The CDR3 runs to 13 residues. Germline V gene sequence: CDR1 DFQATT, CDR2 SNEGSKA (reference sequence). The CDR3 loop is CSARGVTADTRYF. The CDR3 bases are TGCAGTGCTAGGGGCGTCACCGCGGATACGCGGTATTTT.

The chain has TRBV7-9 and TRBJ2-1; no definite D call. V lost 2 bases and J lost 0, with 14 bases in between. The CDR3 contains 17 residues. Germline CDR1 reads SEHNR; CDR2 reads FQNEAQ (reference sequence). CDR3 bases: TGTGCCAGCAGCTTACTGGGCGGAGCCAGCTCCTACAATGAGCAGTTCTTC. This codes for CASSLLGGASSYNEQFF.

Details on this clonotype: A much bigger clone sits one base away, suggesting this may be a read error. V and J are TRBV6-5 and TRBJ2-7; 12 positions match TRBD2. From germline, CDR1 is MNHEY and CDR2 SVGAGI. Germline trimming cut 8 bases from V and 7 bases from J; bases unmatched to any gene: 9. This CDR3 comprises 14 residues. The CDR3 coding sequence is TGTGCCAGCTGCACGACTAGCGGGAGATCTGAGCAGTACTTC. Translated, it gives CASCTTSGRSEQYF.

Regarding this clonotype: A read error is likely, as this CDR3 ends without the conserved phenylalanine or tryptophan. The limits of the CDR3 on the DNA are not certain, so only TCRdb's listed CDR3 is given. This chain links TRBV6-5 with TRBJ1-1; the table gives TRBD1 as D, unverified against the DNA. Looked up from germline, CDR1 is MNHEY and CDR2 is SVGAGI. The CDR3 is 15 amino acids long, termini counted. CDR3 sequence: CASRIRTGGLNEASS.

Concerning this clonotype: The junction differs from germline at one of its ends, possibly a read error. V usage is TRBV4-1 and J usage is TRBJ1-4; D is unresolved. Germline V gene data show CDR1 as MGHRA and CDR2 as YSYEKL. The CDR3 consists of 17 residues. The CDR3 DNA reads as TGCACCAGCAGCCAATCAAGGACGGTTGCAACTAATGAAAAACTGTTTTTT. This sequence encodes CTSSQSRTVATNEKLFF.

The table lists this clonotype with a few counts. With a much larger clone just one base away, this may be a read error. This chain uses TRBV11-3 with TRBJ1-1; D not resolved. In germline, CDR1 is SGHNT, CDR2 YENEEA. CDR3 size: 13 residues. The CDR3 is CASSLEANTVAFF. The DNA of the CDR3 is TGTGCCAGCAGCTTAGAAGCTAACACTGTAGCTTTCTTT.

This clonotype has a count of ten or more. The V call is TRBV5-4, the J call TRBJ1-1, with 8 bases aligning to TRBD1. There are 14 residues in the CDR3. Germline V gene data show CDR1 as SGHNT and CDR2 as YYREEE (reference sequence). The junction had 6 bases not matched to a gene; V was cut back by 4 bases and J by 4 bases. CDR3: CASSPGGAGTEAFF. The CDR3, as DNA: TGTGCCAGCAGCCCAGGGGGCGCAGGCACTGAAGCTTTCTTT.

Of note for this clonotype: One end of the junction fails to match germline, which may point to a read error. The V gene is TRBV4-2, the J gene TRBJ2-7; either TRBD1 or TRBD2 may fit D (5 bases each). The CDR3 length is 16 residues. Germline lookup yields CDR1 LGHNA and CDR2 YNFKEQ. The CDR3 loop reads CASSRYPDGASYEQYF. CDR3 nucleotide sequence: TGTGCCAGCAGCCGGTATCCTGACGGGGCCTCCTACGAACAGTACTTC.

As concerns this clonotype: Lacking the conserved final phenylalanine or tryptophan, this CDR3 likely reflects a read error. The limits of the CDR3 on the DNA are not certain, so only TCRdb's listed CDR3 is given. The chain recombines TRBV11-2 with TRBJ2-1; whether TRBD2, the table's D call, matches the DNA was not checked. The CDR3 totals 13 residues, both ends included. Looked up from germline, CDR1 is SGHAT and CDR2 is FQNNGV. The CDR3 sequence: CAGSRRGGGTPFS.

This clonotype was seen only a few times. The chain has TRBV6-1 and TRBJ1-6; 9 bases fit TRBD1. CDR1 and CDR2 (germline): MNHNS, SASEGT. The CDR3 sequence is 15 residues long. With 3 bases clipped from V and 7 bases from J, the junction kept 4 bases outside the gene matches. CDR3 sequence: CASSDRDRDNSPLHF. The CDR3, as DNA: TGTGCCAGCAGTGACCGGGACAGGGACAATTCACCCCTCCACTTT.

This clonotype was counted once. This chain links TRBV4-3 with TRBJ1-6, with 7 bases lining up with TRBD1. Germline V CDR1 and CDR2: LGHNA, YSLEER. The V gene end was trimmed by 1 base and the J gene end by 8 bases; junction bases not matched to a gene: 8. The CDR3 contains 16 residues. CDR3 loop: CASSQALGRGDSPLHF. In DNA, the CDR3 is TGCGCCAGCAGCCAAGCTCTTGGCAGGGGGGATTCACCCCTCCACTTT.

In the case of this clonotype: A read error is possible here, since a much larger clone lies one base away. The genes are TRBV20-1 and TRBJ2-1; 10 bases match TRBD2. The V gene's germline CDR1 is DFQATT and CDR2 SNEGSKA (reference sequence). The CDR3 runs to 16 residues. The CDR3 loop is CSARRTQRGGYNEQLF. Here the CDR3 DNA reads TGCAGTGCTAGACGAACACAGCGGGGGGGGTACAATGAGCAGCTCTTC.